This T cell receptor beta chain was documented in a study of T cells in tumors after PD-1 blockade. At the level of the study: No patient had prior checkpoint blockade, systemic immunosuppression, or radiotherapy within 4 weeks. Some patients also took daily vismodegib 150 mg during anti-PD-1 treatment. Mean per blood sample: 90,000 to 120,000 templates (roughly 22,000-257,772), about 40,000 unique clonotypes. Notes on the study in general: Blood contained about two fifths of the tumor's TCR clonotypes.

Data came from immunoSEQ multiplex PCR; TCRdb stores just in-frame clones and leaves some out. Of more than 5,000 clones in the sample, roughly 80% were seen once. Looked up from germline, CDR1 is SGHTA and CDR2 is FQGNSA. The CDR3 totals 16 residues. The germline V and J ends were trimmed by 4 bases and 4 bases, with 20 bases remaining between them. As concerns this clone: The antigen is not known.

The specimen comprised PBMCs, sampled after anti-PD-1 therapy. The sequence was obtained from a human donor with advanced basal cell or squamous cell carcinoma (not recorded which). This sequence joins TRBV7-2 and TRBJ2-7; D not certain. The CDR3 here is CASSSMFPESPYEQYF. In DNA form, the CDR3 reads TGTGCCAGCAGCTCCATGTTCCCCGAATCCCCTTACGAGCAGTACTTC.